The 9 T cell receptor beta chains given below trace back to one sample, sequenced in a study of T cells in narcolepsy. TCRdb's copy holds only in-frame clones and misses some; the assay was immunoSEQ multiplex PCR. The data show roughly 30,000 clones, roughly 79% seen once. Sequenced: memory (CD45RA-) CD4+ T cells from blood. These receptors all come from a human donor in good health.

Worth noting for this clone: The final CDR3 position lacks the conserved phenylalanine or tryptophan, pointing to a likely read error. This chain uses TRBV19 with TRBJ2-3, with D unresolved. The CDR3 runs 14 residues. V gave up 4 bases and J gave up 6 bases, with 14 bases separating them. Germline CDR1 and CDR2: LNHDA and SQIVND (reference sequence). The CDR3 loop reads CASSTVDYRDTQYL. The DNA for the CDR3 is TGTGCCAGTAGTACCGTAGATTACCGGGATACGCAGTATCTT.

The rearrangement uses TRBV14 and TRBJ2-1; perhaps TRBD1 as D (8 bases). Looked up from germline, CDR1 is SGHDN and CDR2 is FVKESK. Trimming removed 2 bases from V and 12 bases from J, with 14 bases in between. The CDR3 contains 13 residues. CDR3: CASSQSTGGGQFF. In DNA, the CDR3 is TGTGCCAGCAGCCAATCCACAGGGGGGGGGCAGTTCTTC.

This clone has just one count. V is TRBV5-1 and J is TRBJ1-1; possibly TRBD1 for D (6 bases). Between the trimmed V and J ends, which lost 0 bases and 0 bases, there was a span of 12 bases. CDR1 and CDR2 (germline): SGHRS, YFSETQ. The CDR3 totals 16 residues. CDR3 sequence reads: CASSLVPQGMNTEAFF. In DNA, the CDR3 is TGCGCCAGCAGCTTGGTCCCACAGGGAATGAACACTGAAGCTTTCTTT.

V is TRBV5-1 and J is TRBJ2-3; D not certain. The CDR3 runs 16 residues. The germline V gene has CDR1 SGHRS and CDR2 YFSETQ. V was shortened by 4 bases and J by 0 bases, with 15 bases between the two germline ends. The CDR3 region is CASSLQEVRSTDTQYF. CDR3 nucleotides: TGCGCCAGCAGCCTTCAAGAGGTCCGTAGCACAGATACGCAGTATTTT.

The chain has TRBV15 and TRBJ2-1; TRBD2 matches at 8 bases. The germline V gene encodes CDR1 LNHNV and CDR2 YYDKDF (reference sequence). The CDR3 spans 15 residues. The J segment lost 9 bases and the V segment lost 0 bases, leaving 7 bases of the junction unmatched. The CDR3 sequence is CATSRDLPGGLEQFF. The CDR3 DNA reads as TGTGCCACCAGCAGAGATTTGCCGGGAGGGCTTGAGCAGTTCTTC.

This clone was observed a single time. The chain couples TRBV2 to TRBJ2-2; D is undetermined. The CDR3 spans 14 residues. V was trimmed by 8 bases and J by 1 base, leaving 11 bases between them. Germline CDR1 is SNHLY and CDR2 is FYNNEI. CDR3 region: CASGKQLNTGELFF. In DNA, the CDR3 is TGTGCCAGCGGGAAACAGTTGAACACCGGGGAGCTGTTTTTT.

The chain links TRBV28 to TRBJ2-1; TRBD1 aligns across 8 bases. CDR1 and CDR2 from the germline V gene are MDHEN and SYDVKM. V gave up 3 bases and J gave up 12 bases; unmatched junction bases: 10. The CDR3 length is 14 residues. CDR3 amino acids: CASSFSDREGGQFF. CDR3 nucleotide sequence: TGTGCCAGCAGTTTTTCGGACAGGGAAGGTGGGCAGTTCTTC. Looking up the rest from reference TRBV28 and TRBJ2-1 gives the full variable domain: DVKVTQSSRYLVKRTGEKVFLECVQDMDHENMFWYRQDPGLGLRLIYFSYDVKMKEKGDIPEGYSVSREKKERFSLILESASTNQTSMYLCASSFSDREGGQFFGPGTRLTVL.

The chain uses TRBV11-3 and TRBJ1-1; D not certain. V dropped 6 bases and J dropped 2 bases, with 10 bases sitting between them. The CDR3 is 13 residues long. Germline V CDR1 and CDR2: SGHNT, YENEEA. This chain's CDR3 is CASRGGVNTEAFF. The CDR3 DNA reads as TGTGCCAGCAGGGGAGGCGTCAACACTGAAGCTTTCTTT.

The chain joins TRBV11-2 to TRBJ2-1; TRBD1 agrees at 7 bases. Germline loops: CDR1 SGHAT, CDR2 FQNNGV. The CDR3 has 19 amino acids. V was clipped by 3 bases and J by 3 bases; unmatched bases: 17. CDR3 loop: CASSFGQDRSGRNYNEQFF. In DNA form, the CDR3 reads TGTGCCAGCAGCTTCGGACAGGATAGGTCGGGACGGAACTACAATGAGCAGTTCTTC.